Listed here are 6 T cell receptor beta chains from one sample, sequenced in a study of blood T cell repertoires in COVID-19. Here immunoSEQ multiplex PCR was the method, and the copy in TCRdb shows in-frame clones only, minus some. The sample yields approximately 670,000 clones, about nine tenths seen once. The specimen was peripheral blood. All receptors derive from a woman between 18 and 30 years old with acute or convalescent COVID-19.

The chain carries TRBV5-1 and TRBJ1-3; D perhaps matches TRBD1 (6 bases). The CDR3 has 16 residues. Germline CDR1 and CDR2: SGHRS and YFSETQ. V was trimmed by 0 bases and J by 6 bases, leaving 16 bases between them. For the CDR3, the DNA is TGCGCCAGCAGCTTGGTTCCCGCGGGGGCGGAAAACACCATATATTTT. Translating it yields CASSLVPAGAENTIYF.

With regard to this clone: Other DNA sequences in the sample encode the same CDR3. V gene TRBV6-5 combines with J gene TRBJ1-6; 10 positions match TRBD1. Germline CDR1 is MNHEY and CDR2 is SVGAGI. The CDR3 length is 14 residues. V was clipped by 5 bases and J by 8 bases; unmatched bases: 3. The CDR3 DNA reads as TGTGCCAGCAGTCGACAGGGGGCAGATTCACCCCTCCACTTT. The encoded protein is CASSRQGADSPLHF.

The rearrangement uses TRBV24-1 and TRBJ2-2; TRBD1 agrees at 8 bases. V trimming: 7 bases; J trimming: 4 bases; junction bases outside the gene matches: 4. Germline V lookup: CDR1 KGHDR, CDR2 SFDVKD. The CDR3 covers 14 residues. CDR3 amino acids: CATRQGGSTGELFF. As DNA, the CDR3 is TGTGCCACCAGACAGGGGGGAAGCACCGGGGAGCTGTTTTTT.

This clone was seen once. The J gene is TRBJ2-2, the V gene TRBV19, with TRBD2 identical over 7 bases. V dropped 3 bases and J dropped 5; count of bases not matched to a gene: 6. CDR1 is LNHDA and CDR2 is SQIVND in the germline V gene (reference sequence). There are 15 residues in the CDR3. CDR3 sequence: CASSIPRELTGELFF. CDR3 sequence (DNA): TGTGCCAGTAGTATCCCGCGGGAGCTAACCGGGGAGCTGTTTTTT.

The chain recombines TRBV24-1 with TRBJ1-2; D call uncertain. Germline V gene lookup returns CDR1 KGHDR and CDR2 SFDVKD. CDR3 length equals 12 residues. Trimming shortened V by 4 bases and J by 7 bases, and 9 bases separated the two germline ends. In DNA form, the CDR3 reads TGTGCCACCAGTGACACGGGATCTGGCTACACCTTC. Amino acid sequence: CATSDTGSGYTF.

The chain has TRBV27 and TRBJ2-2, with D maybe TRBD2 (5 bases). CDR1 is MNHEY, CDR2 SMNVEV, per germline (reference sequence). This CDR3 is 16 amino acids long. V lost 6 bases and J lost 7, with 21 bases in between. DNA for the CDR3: TGTGCCAGCAGCTCCATTTTACGGCGGGCTAACGGGGAGCTGTTTTTT. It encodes CASSSILRRANGELFF.